This T cell receptor (beta chain) was identified during a study of cytomegalovirus exposure and HLA in healthy donors. Turning to the study itself: From donors who were HLA-typed, an early data release held about 85 million unique TCRs.

This clone was picked up a small number of times. Its target is not known. There are 11 residues in the CDR3. Trimming stripped 4 bases from V and 8 bases from J, with 9 bases between. Germline CDR1 SGDLS, CDR2 YYNGEE. It was with 60 Vbeta and 13 Jbeta primers that the PCR ran. The table came from immunoSEQ multiplex PCR; TCRdb's copy has only in-frame clones and leaves some out. Of 95,000 to 110,000 clones detected, around 74% appear once; the ten largest clones hold 14%. General study findings and limits: Judged likely to be a sequencing artifact was a cluster of highly shared sequence variants. Some TCR beta chains (roughly 150 of them) were listed as cytomegalovirus-associated. Later analysis showed most CMV-associated TCR beta chains appearing HLA-restricted.

The sample comprised PBMCs. The clonotype originates from a woman aged 35 to 49 in good health and CMV-seropositive. This rearrangement joins TRBV9 to TRBJ1-2; D remains ambiguous. DNA of the CDR3: TGTGCCAGCAGCCGGGAGCGGGGCTACACCTTC. Residues: CASSRERGYTF.